This entry lists 24 T cell receptor beta chains sequenced from one sample in a study of blood T cells in healthy people across ages. Combining a sample-barcoded 5' primer with a J-beta primer mix, a second PCR ran for roughly 7 to 11 cycles. Each CDR3 protein gets one entry after TCRdb re-called the 5' RACE reads with MiXCR. The data hold about 680,000 distinct CDR3 sequences, with over 45% observed a single time. Sequencing was carried out using blood. These receptors came from a woman between 55 and 75 years old in good health.

This chain connects TRBV7-2 to TRBJ1-4, with unresolved D. Trimming cost V 1 base and J 8 bases, with 23 bases left between them. Germline V gene data show CDR1 as SGHTA and CDR2 as FQGNSA. The CDR3 is 18 residues long. The CDR3 DNA follows: TGTGCCAGCAGCTTAGATTCCCCTTCGAGCGGGCGGGGAGAAAAACTGTTTTTT. Its protein is CASSLDSPSSGRGEKLFF.

V gene TRBV6-5 combines with J gene TRBJ2-2, with 10 bases aligning to TRBD2. Germline V gives CDR1 MNHEY, CDR2 SVGAGI. The V and J ends lost 5 bases and 6 bases, in that order; junction bases with no gene match: 3. This CDR3 comprises 14 residues. The CDR3 protein is CASSSGRGAGELFF. In DNA, the CDR3 is TGTGCCAGCAGTAGCGGGAGGGGAGCCGGGGAGCTGTTTTTT.

Only a few counts were recorded for this clonotype. The rearrangement joins TRBV29-1 to TRBJ2-1; TRBD2 is a possible D gene (6 bases). Germline V gene data show CDR1 as SQVTM and CDR2 as ANQGSEA. The CDR3 sequence is 13 residues long. V gave up 6 bases and J gave up 0 bases, with 9 bases separating them. The CDR3 nucleotides read TGCAGCGTCCTAGCGTTCTCCTACAATGAGCAGTTCTTC. This codes for CSVLAFSYNEQFF.

The chain recombines TRBV7-3 with TRBJ2-3; 7 bases are a match to TRBD1. The CDR3 sequence is 13 residues long. Trimming took 3 bases from V and 7 from J; bases not matched to a gene: 4. Germline lookup yields CDR1 SGHTA and CDR2 FQGTGA. The CDR3: CASSLPGQNTQYF. The CDR3 coding sequence is TGTGCCAGCAGCTTGCCGGGACAGAATACGCAGTATTTT.

About this clonotype: Its ends do not fully match the called genes, so a read error is possible. This rearrangement joins TRBV11-2 to TRBJ2-7; D not certain. The CDR3 loop spans 14 amino acids. Germline V lookup: CDR1 SGHAT, CDR2 FQNNGV. The CDR3 spells CAGSFNLDSYEQYF. The CDR3, as DNA: TGTGCCGGCAGCTTTAATCTGGACTCCTACGAGCAGTACTTC.

The V gene is TRBV4-2, the J gene TRBJ1-2; D not certain. CDR3 length equals 15 residues. V was trimmed by 1 base and J by 4 bases, leaving 13 bases between them. From germline, CDR1 is LGHNA and CDR2 YNFKEQ. The chain's CDR3 is CASSQAILGFYGYTF. In nucleotides, the CDR3 is TGTGCCAGCAGCCAAGCGATTCTGGGATTCTATGGCTACACCTTC.

This clonotype has ten or more counts. The genes are TRBV7-9 and TRBJ2-5, with 10 bases identical to TRBD1. V dropped 4 bases and J dropped 4; count of bases not matched to a gene: 6. The length of the CDR3 is 15 residues. From germline, CDR1 is SEHNR and CDR2 FQNEAQ (reference sequence). The CDR3 here is CASSSRRDRGETQYF. The CDR3 DNA reads as TGTGCCAGCAGCTCTAGAAGGGACAGGGGAGAGACCCAGTACTTC.

The rearrangement joins TRBV11-2 to TRBJ2-3, with D perhaps TRBD1 (5 bases). Germline CDR1 and CDR2: SGHAT and FQNNGV. The CDR3 extends over 16 amino acids. V lost 1 base, J lost 0 bases, and 11 bases lay in between. CDR3 region: CASSLGRAASTDTQYF. For the CDR3, the DNA is TGTGCCAGCAGCTTAGGCAGGGCCGCTAGCACAGATACGCAGTATTTT. Supplemented by reference TRBV11-2 and TRBJ2-3, the full variable domain reads EAGVAQSPRYKIIEKRQSVAFWCNPISGHATLYWYQQILGQGPKLLIQFQNNGVVDDSQLPKDRFSAERLKGVDSTLKIQPAKLEDSAVYLCASSLGRAASTDTQYFGPGTRLTVL.

This sequence joins TRBV4-3 and TRBJ1-4; D ambiguous. There are 15 residues in the CDR3. Trimming shortened V by 3 bases and J by 0 bases, and 8 bases separated the two germline ends. Germline V CDR1 and CDR2: LGHNA, YSLEER. This CDR3 is CASSHSQATNEKLFF. The CDR3 region has the DNA TGCGCCAGCAGCCACTCACAAGCAACTAATGAAAAACTGTTTTTT.

The chain uses TRBV5-1 and TRBJ2-2, with a tentative D call TRBD1 (6 bases). CDR3 length: 14 amino acids. Trimming pared 5 bases from V and 6 bases from J, leaving 14 bases between. Germline CDR1 is SGHRS and CDR2 is YFSETQ. The CDR3 sequence: CASSETGGSGELFF. DNA of the CDR3: TGCGCCAGCAGTGAGACAGGAGGTTCCGGGGAGCTGTTTTTT.

This chain connects TRBV15 to TRBJ2-5, with 8 bases identical to TRBD2. J was trimmed by 5 bases and V by 0 bases; bases with no gene match: 8. This CDR3 has 16 amino acids. CDR1 and CDR2 (germline): LNHNV, YYDKDF (reference sequence). CDR3 in amino acids: CATSRDRGGAGETQYF. In nucleotides, the CDR3 is TGTGCCACCAGCAGAGATCGGGGGGGCGCAGGGGAGACCCAGTACTTC.

In this sample, this clonotype turned up once. The rearrangement joins TRBV5-1 to TRBJ2-1; a possible D gene is TRBD2 (6 bases). The germline V gene has CDR1 SGHRS and CDR2 YFSETQ. Trimming removed 2 bases from V and 4 bases from J, with 16 bases in between. There are 16 residues in the CDR3. The CDR3 DNA is TGCGCCAGCAGCTTAACCCCGGGACTGACTTACAATGAGCAGTTCTTC. Its translation is CASSLTPGLTYNEQFF.

This chain links TRBV29-1 with TRBJ2-1; D gene unclear. From germline, CDR1 is SQVTM and CDR2 ANQGSEA. Trimming pared 6 bases from V and 4 bases from J, leaving 13 bases between. The CDR3 sequence is 13 residues long. CDR3 sequence: CSVRGRNYNEQFF. The CDR3 region has the DNA TGCAGCGTGCGAGGTCGAAATTACAATGAGCAGTTCTTC.

V gene TRBV28 combines with J gene TRBJ1-1; a weak D match, TRBD1 (5 bases). CDR3 length: 14 residues. V was shortened by 7 bases and J by 3 bases, with 15 bases between the two germline ends. Per germline, CDR1 MDHEN and CDR2 SYDVKM. CDR3 DNA sequence: TGTGCCAGCATCCCTACGGGGGGGTACACTGAAGCTTTCTTT. This gives the protein CASIPTGGYTEAFF.

The J gene is TRBJ2-7, the V gene TRBV6-6; TRBD2 matches 9 bases. With the DNA end fitting TRBJ2-4 better, the J assignment may be wrong. The germline V gene encodes CDR1 MNHNY and CDR2 SVGAGI (reference sequence). The CDR3 loop spans 14 amino acids. DNA for the CDR3: TGTGCCAGCAATATAGCGGGAGCCGTGGACATTCAGTACTTC. Translation: CASNIAGAVDIQYF.

A few counts support this clonotype. The chain employs TRBV6-2 or TRBV6-3 and TRBJ2-7; D possibly uses TRBD1 or TRBD2 (5 bases each). V was cut by 5 bases and J by 7 bases, with 15 bases left in between. The CDR3 is 13 amino acids. Germline lookup yields CDR1 MNHEY and CDR2 SVGEGT. CDR3 coding DNA: TGTGCCAGCAGTGACCGGGGCCCCCTGGAGCAGTACTTC. It translates to CASSDRGPLEQYF.

V gene TRBV9 combines with J gene TRBJ1-2; D unresolved. V was cut by 0 bases and J by 0 bases, with 12 bases left in between. The CDR3 length is 16 residues. Per the germline V gene, CDR1 is SGDLS and CDR2 is YYNGEE. CDR3 sequence (DNA): TGTGCCAGCAGCGTAGAAGGGAGATTGACTAACTATGGCTACACCTTC. Its protein product is CASSVEGRLTNYGYTF.

The gene calls are TRBV5-1 and TRBJ2-5; D is perhaps TRBD1 (5 bases). The germline V gene encodes CDR1 SGHRS and CDR2 YFSETQ. Deletions cut 0 bases from V and 11 bases from J, with 17 bases between. The CDR3 runs 14 residues. The DNA for the CDR3 is TGCGCCAGCAGCTTGGGGACACGTACTCAGGAGCAGTACTTC. Translating it yields CASSLGTRTQEQYF.

The J gene is TRBJ2-1, the V gene TRBV20-1; a weak D match, TRBD2 (5 bases). The CDR3 totals 14 residues. V lost 3 bases and J 3 bases, leaving 12 bases between the germline ends. From germline, CDR1 is DFQATT and CDR2 SNEGSKA (reference sequence). CDR3 amino acids: CSARRAGLYNEQFF. The CDR3 DNA is TGCAGTGCTAGGAGGGCTGGTCTCTACAATGAGCAGTTCTTC.

This chain uses TRBV4-3 with TRBJ1-2; the D is unclear. The V and J ends lost 3 bases and 4 bases respectively, with 15 bases between them. Germline V gives CDR1 LGHNA, CDR2 YSLEER. There are 15 residues in the CDR3. CDR3 DNA sequence: TGCGCCAGCAGCCAGGCACGGACGAATGTCTATGGCTACACCTTC. Protein product: CASSQARTNVYGYTF.

This clonotype was counted ten times or more. This chain links TRBV27 with TRBJ2-1, with 13 bases that match TRBD2. The V gene end was trimmed by 2 bases and the J gene end by 6 bases; junction bases not matched to a gene: 16. The CDR3 has 20 residues. Looked up from germline, CDR1 is MNHEY and CDR2 is SMNVEV (reference sequence). The DNA for the CDR3 is TGTGCCAGCAGTTTAATCCTAGCCGAGACTAGCGGGAGGAAACTCAATGAGCAGTTCTTC. It specifies CASSLILAETSGRKLNEQFF.

This chain uses TRBV9 with TRBJ2-3; 8 nucleotides agree with TRBD2. CDR1 SGDLS and CDR2 YYNGEE come from the germline V gene. This CDR3 is built from 15 residues. V dropped 3 bases and J dropped 3; count of bases not matched to a gene: 6. CDR3 sequence: CASSAREGSTDTQYF. For the CDR3, the DNA is TGTGCCAGCAGCGCCCGGGAGGGGAGTACAGATACGCAGTATTTT.

The rearrangement joins TRBV5-6 to TRBJ2-7; the D is unclear. The last part of the DNA fits TRBJ2-5 better; the J call may be wrong. Germline lookup yields CDR1 SGHDT and CDR2 YYEEEE. The CDR3 totals 16 residues. CDR3 amino acids: CASSSALQYPPETQYF. The CDR3 DNA sequence: TGTGCCAGCAGCTCGGCGCTACAGTATCCTCCCGAGACCCAGTACTTC.

About this clonotype itself: At one of its ends the junction is not consistent with the germline gene, which may arise from a read error. This sequence joins TRBV20-1 and TRBJ2-4; D not resolved. The J call is doubtful: the DNA matches TRBJ2-5 better. CDR1 is DFQATT, CDR2 SNEGSKA, per germline (reference sequence). The CDR3 length is 11 residues. The CDR3 region has the DNA TGCAGGGCTAGAAACCCCGAGACCCAGTACTTC. This translates into CRARNPETQYF.